These T cell receptor beta chains were read from a single sample in a study of shared clonotypes between healthy human individuals. The assay was immunoSEQ multiplex PCR, and TCRdb's table has in-frame clones only and misses some. The sample shows about 1.1 million clones, more than 75% of them seen only once. The sequenced sample consisted of memory CD4+ T cells from PBMCs. These receptors were obtained from a man aged 18 to 29 in good health. Some clones in this sample may be carry-over from other donors' samples. Both conserved end residues are part of each CDR3. A D gene is named only where the DNA matches it firmly. Clone size, where shown, is once, few, many, or a class for clones that have expanded.

J gene | D gene | V gene | clone size | CDR3 protein | CDR3 DNA
TRBJ1-2 | - | TRBV6-5 | - | CASSYYPGGEYGYTF | TGTGCCAGCAGTTACTACCCGGGGGGAGAGTATGGCTACACCTTC
TRBJ2-2 | - | TRBV30 | - | CAWRLAPNTGELFF | TGTGCCTGGAGGCTAGCGCCGAACACCGGGGAGCTGTTTTTT
TRBJ1-1 | - | TRBV9 | - | CASSVGFAGNTEAFF | TGTGCCAGCAGCGTAGGTTTCGCGGGGAACACTGAAGCTTTCTTT
TRBJ2-1 | TRBD2 | TRBV7-3 | - | CASSLSGRALFF | TGTGCCAGCAGCTTGAGCGGGAGGGCCTTATTCTTC
TRBJ2-1 | - | TRBV9 | once | CASSPGGTYNEQFF | TGTGCCAGCAGCCCTGGCGGGACCTACAATGAGCAGTTCTTC
TRBJ2-1 | TRBD2 | TRBV30 | - | CAWHVAGGLVRKFF | TGTGCCTGGCACGTCGCGGGAGGGCTGGTTAGGAAGTTCTTC
TRBJ2-3 | - | TRBV6-5 | - | CASTQTGTDTQYF | TGTGCCAGCACCCAAACAGGGACAGATACGCAGTATTTT
TRBJ2-7 | TRBD2 | TRBV19 | - | CASSSSGTGREQYF | TGTGCCAGTAGTTCTAGCGGGACGGGACGGGAGCAGTACTTC
TRBJ2-1 | TRBD2 | TRBV28 | once | CASSFPPRGTSVSYNEQFF | TGTGCCAGCAGTTTCCCCCCCCGCGGGACTAGCGTATCCTACAATGAGCAGTTCTTC
TRBJ1-2 | - | TRBV27 | few | CASSLAEGYGYTF | TGTGCCAGCAGTTTAGCCGAGGGCTATGGCTACACCTTC
TRBJ2-4 | TRBD1 | TRBV5-1 | - | CASSVTGLLAKNIQYF | TGCGCCAGCAGCGTGACAGGGCTTCTAGCCAAAAACATTCAGTACTTC
TRBJ2-2 | TRBD2 | TRBV4-1 | - | CASSQDLGTSGTGELFF | TGCGCCAGCAGCCAAGATCTGGGGACTAGCGGGACCGGGGAGCTGTTTTTT
TRBJ2-1 | - | TRBV2 | - | CASSLGDEQFF | TGTGCCAGCAGTTTGGGGGATGAGCAGTTCTTC
TRBJ2-5 | TRBD2 | TRBV25-1 | - | CASSKGLAGLIQETQYF | TGTGCCAGCAGTAAAGGACTAGCGGGACTTATACAGGAGACCCAGTACTTC
TRBJ1-2 | - | TRBV28 | - | CASSLRESRGYTF | TGTGCCAGCAGTTTAAGGGAGAGCCGGGGCTACACCTTC
TRBJ2-3 | - | TRBV7-2 | - | CASSLVRTDTQYF | TGTGCCAGCAGCTTAGTGAGGACAGATACGCAGTATTTT
TRBJ2-2 | TRBD1 | TRBV7-2 | - | CASSLHRGTGTGELFF | TGTGCCAGCAGCCTACACAGGGGTACGGGTACCGGGGAGCTGTTTTTT
TRBJ2-1 | TRBD1 | TRBV4-2 | - | CASSQGTGQVSDNEQFF | TGTGCCAGCAGCCAAGGAACTGGACAGGTCTCCGACAATGAGCAGTTCTTC
TRBJ2-1 | TRBD2 | TRBV4-1 | - | CASSRLSGKGNEQFF | TGCGCCAGCAGCCGCCTGAGCGGGAAGGGGAATGAGCAGTTCTTC
TRBJ2-7 | TRBD1 | TRBV2 | - | CASRPTVGGTGLREQYF | TGTGCCAGCAGGCCCACGGTGGGAGGGACAGGGCTCCGCGAGCAGTACTTC
TRBJ2-7 | TRBD2 | TRBV5-1 | - | CASSLLGTSGYEQYF | TGCGCCAGCAGCTTGTTGGGGACTAGCGGGTACGAGCAGTACTTC
TRBJ2-3 | TRBD2 | TRBV5-4 | - | CASSIWTRSTDTQYF | TGTGCCAGCAGCATATGGACTAGGAGCACAGATACGCAGTATTTT
TRBJ2-3 | - | TRBV27 | many | CASRIGPKPQTQYF | TGTGCCAGCAGGATAGGTCCCAAACCTCAAACGCAGTATTTT
TRBJ2-1 | - | TRBV10-1 | - | CASSDGRASYNEQFF | TGCGCCAGCAGTGACGGCAGGGCTTCCTACAATGAGCAGTTCTTC
TRBJ1-1 | TRBD1 | TRBV18 | - | CASSTTGGEYTEAFF | TGTGCCAGCTCAACTACAGGGGGGGAATACACTGAAGCTTTCTTT
TRBJ2-4 | - | TRBV11-2 | - | CASSLGLVNIQYF | TGTGCCAGCAGCTTAGGACTAGTCAACATTCAGTACTTC
TRBJ1-3 | - | TRBV18 | few | CASSPAGSGNTIYF | TGTGCCAGCTCACCAGCAGGATCTGGAAACACCATATATTTT
TRBJ2-7 | TRBD1 | TRBV7-2 | - | CASSQQGSSYEQYF | TGTGCCAGCAGCCAACAGGGGTCCTCCTACGAGCAGTACTTC
TRBJ1-3 | - | TRBV5-6 | - | CASSLSGLEVRSSGNTIYF | TGTGCCAGCAGCTTGTCGGGGTTAGAGGTTCGGAGCTCTGGAAACACCATATATTTT
TRBJ1-1 | - | TRBV7-9 | - | CASSLEYRDTEAFF | TGTGCCAGCAGCTTAGAGTACCGGGACACTGAAGCTTTCTTT
TRBJ2-3 | - | TRBV19 | - | CASKSTETDTQYF | TGTGCCAGTAAGAGCACAGAGACAGATACGCAGTATTTT